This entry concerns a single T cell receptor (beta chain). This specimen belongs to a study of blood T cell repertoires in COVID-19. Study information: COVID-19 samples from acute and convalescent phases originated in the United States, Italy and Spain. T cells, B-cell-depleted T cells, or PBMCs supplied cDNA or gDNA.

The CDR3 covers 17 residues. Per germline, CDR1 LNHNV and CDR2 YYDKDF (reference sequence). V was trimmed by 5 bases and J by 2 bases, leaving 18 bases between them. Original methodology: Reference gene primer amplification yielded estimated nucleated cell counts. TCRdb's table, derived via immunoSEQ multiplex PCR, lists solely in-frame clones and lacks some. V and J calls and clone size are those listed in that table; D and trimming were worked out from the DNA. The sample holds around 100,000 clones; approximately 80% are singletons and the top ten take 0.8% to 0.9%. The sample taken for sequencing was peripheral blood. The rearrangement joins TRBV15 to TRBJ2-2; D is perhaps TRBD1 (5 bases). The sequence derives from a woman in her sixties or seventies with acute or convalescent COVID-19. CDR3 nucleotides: TGTGCCACCAGCCCTCCGGAACAGGTTACCAACACCGGGGAGCTGTTTTTT. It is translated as CATSPPEQVTNTGELFF.